The sequence of this T cell receptor (beta chain) was determined in a study of blood T cell repertoires in COVID-19 (dated by TCRdb to the early 2020s). With regard to the full study: The collaborator samples originated in the United States, Italy and Spain and spanned the acute and convalescent phases of COVID-19. The prospective study material was composed of cDNA or gDNA derived from T cells, B-cell-depleted T cells, or PBMCs. The dataset comprised deeply sampled blood TCRbeta repertoires from subjects exposed to, actively infected with, or recovered from COVID-19. The repertoires were released in a freely available public database meant as a resource for research on the immune response to SARS-CoV-2. Samples were obtained from the ongoing ImmuneRACE study (first 160 participants) and from some 1,200 subjects provided by 6 global collaborators. Nearly every sample came with metadata listing a de-identified subject ID, COVID-19 status, age in years and sex. Where available, HLA class I and class II types were obtained from metadata supplied by the sample provider rather than from assay-based typing.

Broader findings and caveats from the paper: Clinical and demographic metadata were provided uncurated, with the amount varying by source and participant.

Of note for this clone: The specificity of this receptor is unknown. Qualities for individual bases were not recorded, and no much larger clone is one base off.

The immunoSEQ Assay, a bias-controlled multiplex PCR, was used to amplify TCRbeta CDR3 regions from genomic DNA. For the original study's pipeline: Within the assay, amplification of reference gene primers was used to estimate how many nucleated cells each sample contained. To quantify the absolute abundance of each unique TCRbeta CDR3 rearrangement, sequence reads were collapsed and filtered. For each sample, productive Simpson clonality was calculated by taking the square root of Simpson's diversity index across productive rearrangements. TCRdb holds this immuneACCESS table with in-frame rearrangements only. Some clones are missing; in checked studies, unresolved V genes explain under half, and the rest has no known cause. Clone size and V and J calls were adopted from that table, with D and trimming inferred from the DNA. This sample has nearly 400,000 clones in its table, and over 85% of those were observed once. The ten largest clonotypes hold about 1.7% of the sample.

Participants in the prospective study were enrolled through a virtual design, were aged roughly 18 to 100 years, and lived in fewer than 30 United States geographic areas. In the prospective study, participants were assigned to cohorts based on the clinical history participants reported in a screening survey and a study questionnaire. For ImmuneRACE Cohort 3, a participant was defined as recovered based on two consecutive negative NP/OP PCR tests, clearance by a healthcare professional, or resolution of symptoms. Each participant in the prospective study had whole blood, serum and a nasopharyngeal or oropharyngeal swab collected by mobile phlebotomists. Prospective study participants could optionally give additional blood draws and questionnaires over an approximately two-month period. Prospective study blood samples were shipped either frozen or at room temperature before DNA extraction. The specimen sequenced was PBMCs or T cells enriched from blood (not recorded which). The sequence was obtained from a woman in her twenties or thirties who had recovered from COVID-19.

In nucleotides, the sequence is TGTGCCACCAGTGATTTGTTTGGAGGGCAGTTCTTC. It codes for CATSDLFGGQFF. Recombination connected TRBV24-1 to TRBJ2-1; perhaps TRBD2 is the D gene, with 5 bases matching. The germline V gene yields KGHDR for CDR1 and SFDVKD for CDR2. V and J lose 0 bases and 12 bases, and a span of 8 bases separates them. Its CDR3 holds 12 amino acids, cysteine through phenylalanine. Of all the DNA, just the CDR3 is kept, 36 bases in frame from base 1.